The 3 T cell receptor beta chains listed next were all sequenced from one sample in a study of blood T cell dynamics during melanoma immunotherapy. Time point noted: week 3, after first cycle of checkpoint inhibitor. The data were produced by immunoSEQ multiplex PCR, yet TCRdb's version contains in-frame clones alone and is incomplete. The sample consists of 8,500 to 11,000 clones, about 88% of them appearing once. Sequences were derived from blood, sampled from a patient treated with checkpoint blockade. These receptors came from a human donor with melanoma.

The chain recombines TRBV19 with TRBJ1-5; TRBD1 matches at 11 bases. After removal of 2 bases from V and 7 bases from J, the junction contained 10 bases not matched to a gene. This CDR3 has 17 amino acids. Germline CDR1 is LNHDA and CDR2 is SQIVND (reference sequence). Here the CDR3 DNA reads TGTGCCAGTAGTATAAAGGGGACAGGGGGAGATGGGCAGCCCCAGCATTTT. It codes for CASSIKGTGGDGQPQHF.

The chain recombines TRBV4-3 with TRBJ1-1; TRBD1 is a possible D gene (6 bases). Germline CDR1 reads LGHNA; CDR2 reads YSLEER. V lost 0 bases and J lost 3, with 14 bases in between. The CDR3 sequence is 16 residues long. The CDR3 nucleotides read TGCGCCAGCAGCCAAGATCGGGACACTCCGGACACTGAAGCTTTCTTT. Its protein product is CASSQDRDTPDTEAFF.

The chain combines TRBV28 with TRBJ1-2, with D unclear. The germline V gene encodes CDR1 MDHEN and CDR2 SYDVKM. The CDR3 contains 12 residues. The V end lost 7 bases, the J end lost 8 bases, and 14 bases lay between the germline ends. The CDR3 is CASKYGGLGYTF. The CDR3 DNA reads TGTGCCAGCAAGTATGGAGGTCTCGGCTACACCTTC.